This T cell receptor beta chain is from a study of tumor and adjacent non-tumor tissue in lung cancer. In the study overall: Patients were aged roughly 31 to 76, ten or so men and about 5 women, stage I to III. Study-level results: Tumor tissue had significantly higher TCR diversity than normal lung. Patients with more diverse tumor TCRs had worse survival.

TCRbeta libraries were built with three rounds of nested PCR, modified from ARM-PCR. TCRdb reanalysed the multiplex PCR reads using MiXCR and keeps one entry per CDR3 protein. The data hold approximately 100,000 distinct CDR3 sequences, with 65% observed a single time. A note on this clonotype: The antigen remains undetermined. Mismatch with germline at one junction end may stem from a read error.

The template was RNA from unsorted bulk tissue. This non-tumor lung sample came from over 3 cm beyond the tumor edge. The CDR3 loop spans 15 amino acids. Per germline, CDR1 MGHRA and CDR2 YSYEKL. Sequencing used distant non-tumor lung tissue. This TCR was recovered from a young man with non-small cell lung cancer. This chain uses TRBV4-1 with TRBJ2-5; the D gene is possibly TRBD2 (5 bases). The CDR3 reads CANSQDRDEEETQYF. CDR3 in DNA: TGCGCCAACAGCCAAGACCGGGATGAGGAAGAGACCCAATACTTC.